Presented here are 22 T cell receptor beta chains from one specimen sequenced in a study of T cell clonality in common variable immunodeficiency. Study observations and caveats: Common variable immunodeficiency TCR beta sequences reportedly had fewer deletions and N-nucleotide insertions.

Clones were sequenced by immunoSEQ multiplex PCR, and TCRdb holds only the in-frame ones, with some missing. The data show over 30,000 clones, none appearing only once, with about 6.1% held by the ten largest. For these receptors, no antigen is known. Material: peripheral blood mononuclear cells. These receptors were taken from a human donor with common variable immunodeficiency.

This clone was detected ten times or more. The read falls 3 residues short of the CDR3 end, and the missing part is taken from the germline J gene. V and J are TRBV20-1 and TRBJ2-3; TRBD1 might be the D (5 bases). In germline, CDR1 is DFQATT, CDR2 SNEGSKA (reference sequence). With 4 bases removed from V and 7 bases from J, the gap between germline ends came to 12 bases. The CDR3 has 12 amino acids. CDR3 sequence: CSANNDRNTQYF. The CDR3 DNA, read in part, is TGCAGTGCTAATAATGACAGAAATACG.

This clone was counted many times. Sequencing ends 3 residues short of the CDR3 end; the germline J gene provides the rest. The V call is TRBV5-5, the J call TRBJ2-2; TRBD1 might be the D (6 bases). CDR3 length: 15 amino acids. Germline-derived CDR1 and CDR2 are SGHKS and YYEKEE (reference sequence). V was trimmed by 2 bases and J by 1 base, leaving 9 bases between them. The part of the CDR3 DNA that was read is TGTGCCAGCAGCTTAACAGGGTGGAACACCGGGGAG. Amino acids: CASSLTGWNTGE. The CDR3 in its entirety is CASSLTGWNTGELFF.

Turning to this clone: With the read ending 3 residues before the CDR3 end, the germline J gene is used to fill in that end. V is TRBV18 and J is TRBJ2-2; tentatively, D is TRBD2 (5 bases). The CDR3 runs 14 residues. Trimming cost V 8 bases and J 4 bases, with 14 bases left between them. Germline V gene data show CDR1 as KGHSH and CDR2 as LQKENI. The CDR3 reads CASATRVRTGELFF. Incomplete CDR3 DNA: TGTGCCAGCGCCACGAGGGTTCGCACCGGGGAG.

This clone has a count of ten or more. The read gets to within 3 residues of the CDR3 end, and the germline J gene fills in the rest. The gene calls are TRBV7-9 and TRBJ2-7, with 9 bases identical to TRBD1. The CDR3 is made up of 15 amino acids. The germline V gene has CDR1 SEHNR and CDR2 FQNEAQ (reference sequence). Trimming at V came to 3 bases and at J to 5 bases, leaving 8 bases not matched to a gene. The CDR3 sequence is CASSLEGTGTDEQYF. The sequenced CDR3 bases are TGTGCCAGCAGCTTGGAAGGGACAGGGACTGACGAG.

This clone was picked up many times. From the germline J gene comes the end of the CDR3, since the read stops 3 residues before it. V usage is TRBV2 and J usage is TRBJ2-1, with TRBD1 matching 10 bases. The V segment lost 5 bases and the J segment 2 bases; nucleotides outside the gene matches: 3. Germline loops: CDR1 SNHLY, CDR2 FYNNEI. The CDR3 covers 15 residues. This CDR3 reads CASSSGQGAYNEQFF. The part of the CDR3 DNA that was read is TGTGCCAGCAGTTCCGGACAGGGGGCCTACAATGAG.

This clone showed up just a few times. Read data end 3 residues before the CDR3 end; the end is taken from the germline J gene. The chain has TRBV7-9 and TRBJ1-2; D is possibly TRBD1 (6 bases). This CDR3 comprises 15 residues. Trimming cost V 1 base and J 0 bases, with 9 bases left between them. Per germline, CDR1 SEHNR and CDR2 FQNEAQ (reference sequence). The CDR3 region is CASSLDSGANYGYTF. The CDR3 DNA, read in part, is TGTGCCAGCAGCTTAGATTCAGGGGCTAACTATGGC.

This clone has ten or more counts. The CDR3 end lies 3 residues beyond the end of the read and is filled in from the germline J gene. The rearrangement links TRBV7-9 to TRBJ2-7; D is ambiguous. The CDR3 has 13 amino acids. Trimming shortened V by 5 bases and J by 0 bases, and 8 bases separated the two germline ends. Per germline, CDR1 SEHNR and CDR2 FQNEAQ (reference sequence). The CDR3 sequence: CASSSYYSYEQYF. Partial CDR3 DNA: TGTGCCAGCAGCAGCTACTACTCCTACGAG.

CDR3 amino acids: CASSIDGGGGFNTEAFF. Incomplete CDR3 DNA: TGTGCCAGTAGTATAGATGGGGGGGGAGGGTTCAACACTGAA. The gene calls are TRBV19 and TRBJ1-1; tentative D call: TRBD1 (5 bases). The read stops 3 residues short of the end of the CDR3; the missing end is completed from the germline J gene. From germline, CDR1 is LNHDA and CDR2 SQIVND (reference sequence). The CDR3 runs 17 residues. Trimming took off 0 bases at V and 2 bases at J, with 16 bases between the two ends. The whole variable domain, filled in from reference TRBV19 and TRBJ1-1, reads DGGITQSPKYLFRKEGQNVTLSCEQNLNHDAMYWYRQDPGQGLRLIYYSQIVNDFQKGDIAEGYSVSREKKESFPLTVTSAQKNPTAFYLCASSIDGGGGFNTEAFFGQGTRLTVV.

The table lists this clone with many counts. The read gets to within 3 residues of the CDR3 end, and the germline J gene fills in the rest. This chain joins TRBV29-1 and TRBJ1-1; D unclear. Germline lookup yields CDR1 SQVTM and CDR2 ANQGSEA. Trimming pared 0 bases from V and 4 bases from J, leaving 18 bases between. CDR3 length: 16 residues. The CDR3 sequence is CSVEDGGILLGTEAFF. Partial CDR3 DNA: TGCAGCGTTGAAGATGGCGGAATCCTATTGGGCACTGAA.

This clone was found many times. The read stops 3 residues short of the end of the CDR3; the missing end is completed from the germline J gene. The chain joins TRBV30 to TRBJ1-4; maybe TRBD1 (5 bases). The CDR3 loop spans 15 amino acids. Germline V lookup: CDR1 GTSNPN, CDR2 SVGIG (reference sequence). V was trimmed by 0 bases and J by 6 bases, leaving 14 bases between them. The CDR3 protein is CAWSVAREKDEKLFF. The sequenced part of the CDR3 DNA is TGTGCCTGGAGTGTAGCCAGGGAGAAAGATGAAAAA.

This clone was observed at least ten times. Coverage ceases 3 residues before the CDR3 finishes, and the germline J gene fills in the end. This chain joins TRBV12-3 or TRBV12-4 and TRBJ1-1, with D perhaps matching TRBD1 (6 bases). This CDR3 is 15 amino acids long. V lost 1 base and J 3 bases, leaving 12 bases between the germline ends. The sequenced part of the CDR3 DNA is TGTGCCAGCAGTTTAGGGCGGGGGGCGGACACTGAA. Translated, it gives CASSLGRGADTE. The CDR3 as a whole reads CASSLGRGADTEAFF.

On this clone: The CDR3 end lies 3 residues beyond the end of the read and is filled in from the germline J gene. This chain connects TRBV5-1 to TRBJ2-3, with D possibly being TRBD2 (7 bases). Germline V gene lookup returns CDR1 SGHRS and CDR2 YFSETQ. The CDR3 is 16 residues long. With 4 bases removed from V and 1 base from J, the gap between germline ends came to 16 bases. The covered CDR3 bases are TGCGCCAGCAGCCCCCCGGGGGGCGGGGGCACAGATACG. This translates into CASSPPGGGGTDT. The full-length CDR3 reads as CASSPPGGGGTDTQYF. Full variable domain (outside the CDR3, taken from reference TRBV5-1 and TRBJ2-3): KAGVTQTPRYLIKTRGQQVTLSCSPISGHRSVSWYQQTPGQGLQFLFEYFSETQRNKGNFPGRFSGRQFSNSRSEMNVSTLELGDSALYLCASSPPGGGGTDTQYFGPGTRLTVL.

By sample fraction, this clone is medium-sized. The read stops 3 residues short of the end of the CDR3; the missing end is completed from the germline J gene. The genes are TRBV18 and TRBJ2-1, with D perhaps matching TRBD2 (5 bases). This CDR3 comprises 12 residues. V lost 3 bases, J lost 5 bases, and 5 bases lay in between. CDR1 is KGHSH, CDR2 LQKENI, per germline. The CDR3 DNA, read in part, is TGTGCCAGCTCACCTAGCGACAATGAG. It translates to CASSPSDNE. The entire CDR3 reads CASSPSDNEQFF. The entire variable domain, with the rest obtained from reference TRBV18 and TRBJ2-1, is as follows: NAGVMQNPRHLVRRRGQEARLRCSPMKGHSHVYWYRQLPEEGLKFMVYLQKENIIDESGMPKERFSAEFPKEGPSILRIQQVVRGDSAAYFCASSPSDNEQFFGPGTRLTVL.

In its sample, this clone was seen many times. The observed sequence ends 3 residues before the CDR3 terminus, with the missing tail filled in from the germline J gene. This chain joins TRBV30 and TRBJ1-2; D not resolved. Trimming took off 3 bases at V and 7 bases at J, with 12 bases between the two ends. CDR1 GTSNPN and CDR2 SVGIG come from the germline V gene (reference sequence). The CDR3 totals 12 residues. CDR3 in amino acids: CAWSQIKSGYTF. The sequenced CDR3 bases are TGTGCCTGGAGCCAGATAAAGTCTGGC.

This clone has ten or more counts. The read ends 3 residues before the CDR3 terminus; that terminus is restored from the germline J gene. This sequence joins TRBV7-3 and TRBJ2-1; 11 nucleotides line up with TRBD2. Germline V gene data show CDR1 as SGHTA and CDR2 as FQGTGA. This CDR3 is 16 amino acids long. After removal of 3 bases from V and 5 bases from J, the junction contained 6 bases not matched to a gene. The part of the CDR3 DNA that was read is TGTGCCAGCAGCTTCTATTTAGCGGGGGGGAACAATGAG. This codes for CASSFYLAGGNNE. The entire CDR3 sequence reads CASSFYLAGGNNEQFF.

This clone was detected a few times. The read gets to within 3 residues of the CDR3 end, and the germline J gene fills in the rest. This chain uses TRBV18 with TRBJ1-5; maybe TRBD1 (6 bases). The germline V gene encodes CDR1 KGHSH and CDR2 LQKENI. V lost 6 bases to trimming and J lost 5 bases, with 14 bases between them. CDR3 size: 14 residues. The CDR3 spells CASSPQGRHQPQHF. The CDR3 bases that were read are TGTGCCAGCTCCCCGCAGGGGAGGCATCAGCCC.

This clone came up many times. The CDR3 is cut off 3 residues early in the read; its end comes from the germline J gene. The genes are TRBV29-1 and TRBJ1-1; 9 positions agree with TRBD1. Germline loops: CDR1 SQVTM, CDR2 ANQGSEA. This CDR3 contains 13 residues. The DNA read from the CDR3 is TGCAGCGTGACAGGGGGGGCGTCCGGCTGG. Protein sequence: CSVTGGASGW. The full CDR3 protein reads CSVTGGASGWAFF.

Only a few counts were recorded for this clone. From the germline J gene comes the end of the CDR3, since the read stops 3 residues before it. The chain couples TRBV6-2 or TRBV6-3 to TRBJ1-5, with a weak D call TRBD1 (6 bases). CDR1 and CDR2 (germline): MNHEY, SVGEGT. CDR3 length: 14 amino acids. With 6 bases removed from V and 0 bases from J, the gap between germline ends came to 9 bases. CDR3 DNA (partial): TGTGCCAGCAGGACAGGAATTAGCAATCAGCCC. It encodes CASRTGISNQP. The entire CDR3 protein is CASRTGISNQPQHF.

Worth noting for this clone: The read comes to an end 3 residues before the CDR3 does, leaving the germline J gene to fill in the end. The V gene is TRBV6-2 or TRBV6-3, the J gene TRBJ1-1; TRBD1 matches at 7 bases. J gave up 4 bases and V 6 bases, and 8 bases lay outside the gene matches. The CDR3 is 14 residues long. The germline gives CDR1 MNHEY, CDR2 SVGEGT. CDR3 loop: CASSSQGDSTEAFF. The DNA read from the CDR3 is TGTGCCAGCAGCTCTCAGGGGGATAGCACTGAA.

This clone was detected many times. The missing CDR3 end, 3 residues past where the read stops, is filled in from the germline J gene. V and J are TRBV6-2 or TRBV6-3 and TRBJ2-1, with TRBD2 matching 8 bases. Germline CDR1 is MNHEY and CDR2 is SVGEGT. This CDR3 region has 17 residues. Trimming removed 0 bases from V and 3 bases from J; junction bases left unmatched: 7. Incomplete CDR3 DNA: TGTGCCAGCAGTTACTCCCCACCGGGGGGGATCTACAATGAG. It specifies CASSYSPPGGIYNE. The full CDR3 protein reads CASSYSPPGGIYNEQFF.

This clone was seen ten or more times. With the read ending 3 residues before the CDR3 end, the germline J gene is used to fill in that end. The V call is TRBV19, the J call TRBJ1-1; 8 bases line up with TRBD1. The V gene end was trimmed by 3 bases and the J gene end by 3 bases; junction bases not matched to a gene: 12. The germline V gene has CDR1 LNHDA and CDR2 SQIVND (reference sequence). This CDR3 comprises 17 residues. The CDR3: CASSIGRQGRVDTEAFF. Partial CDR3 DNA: TGTGCCAGTAGTATTGGTCGACAGGGGAGGGTGGACACTGAA. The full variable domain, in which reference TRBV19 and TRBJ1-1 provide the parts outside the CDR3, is DGGITQSPKYLFRKEGQNVTLSCEQNLNHDAMYWYRQDPGQGLRLIYYSQIVNDFQKGDIAEGYSVSREKKESFPLTVTSAQKNPTAFYLCASSIGRQGRVDTEAFFGQGTRLTVV.

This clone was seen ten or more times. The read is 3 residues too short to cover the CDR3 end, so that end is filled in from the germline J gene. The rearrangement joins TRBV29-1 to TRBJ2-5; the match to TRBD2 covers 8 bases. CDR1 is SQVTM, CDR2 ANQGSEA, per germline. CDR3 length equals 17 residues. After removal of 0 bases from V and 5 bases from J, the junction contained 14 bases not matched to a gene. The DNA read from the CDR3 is TGCAGCGTTGAAGATCGTGTAAGAGGACTAGCTGCGGAGACC. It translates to CSVEDRVRGLAAET. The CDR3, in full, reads CSVEDRVRGLAAETQYF.